Listed here is a single TCR beta chain. Here immunoSEQ multiplex PCR was the method, and the copy in TCRdb shows in-frame clones only, minus some. The table shows 4,000 to 6,000 clones, with roughly a tenth occurring only once. This entry is derived from a study of tumour-infiltrating T cells in Burkitt lymphoma. Across the study: Productive clonality predicted overall and progression-free survival.

Germline-derived CDR1 and CDR2 are MGHRA and YSYEKL. With 3 bases clipped from V and 1 base from J, the junction kept 4 bases outside the gene matches. The CDR3 runs to 15 residues. The source of this sequence is a human donor with diffuse large B-cell lymphoma. V is TRBV4-1 and J is TRBJ2-7; 9 nucleotides align to TRBD1. Specimen: tumor tissue. In DNA form, the CDR3 reads TGCGCCAGCAGCCAGTCCGGGACAGGGTCCTACGAGCAGTACTTC. It codes for CASSQSGTGSYEQYF.